The 18 T cell receptor beta chains presented below share a single source sample, sequenced in a study of blood T cell repertoires in COVID-19. Only in-frame clones appear in the TCRdb table, and some are missing; sequencing was by immunoSEQ multiplex PCR. The sample lists about 480,000 clones, 70% to 90% occurring once. Sequencing was done on a sample of PBMCs or T cells enriched from blood (not recorded which). The source is a woman younger than 30 with acute COVID-19.

Written as DNA, the CDR3 is TGTGCCAGCAGTCCAGGGGGGAGAGACACTGAAGCTTTCTTT. Amino acid sequence: CASSPGGRDTEAFF. The chain employs TRBV27 and TRBJ1-1; 7 bases align to TRBD1. Germline CDR1 is MNHEY and CDR2 is SMNVEV (reference sequence). The CDR3 sequence is 14 residues long. With V trimmed by 5 bases and J by 3 bases, 6 bases remained unmatched.

The V and J genes are TRBV4-1 and TRBJ2-3, with TRBD1 as a possible D gene (6 bases). The CDR3 loop spans 15 amino acids. The germline V and J ends were trimmed by 3 bases and 0 bases, with 10 bases remaining between them. Germline CDR1 reads MGHRA; CDR2 reads YSYEKL. As DNA, the CDR3 is TGCGCCAGCAGCCAGCAGGGGAGTAGCACAGATACGCAGTATTTT. Amino acid sequence: CASSQQGSSTDTQYF.

This chain uses TRBV11-2 with TRBJ2-1; 9 bases are shared with TRBD2. Germline V gene data show CDR1 as SGHAT and CDR2 as FQNNGV. Trimming at V came to 5 bases and at J to 4 bases, leaving 12 bases not matched to a gene. This CDR3 region has 17 residues. The CDR3 bases are TGTGCCAGCAGCCCAGGCCGGGGCGGGAGGGGGTACAATGAGCAGTTCTTC. Amino acids: CASSPGRGGRGYNEQFF.

The V and J genes are TRBV16 and TRBJ2-7; 9 nucleotides line up with TRBD1. The V gene's germline CDR1 is KGHSY and CDR2 FQNENV. V was pared by 7 bases and J by 0 bases, with 10 bases of the junction left unmatched. The CDR3 extends over 16 amino acids. The CDR3 region has the DNA TGTGCCAGCAAAGGGACAGGGACAATTATCTCCTACGAGCAGTACTTC. Protein product: CASKGTGTIISYEQYF. Supplemented by reference TRBV16 and TRBJ2-7, the full variable domain reads GEEVAQTPKHLVRGEGQKAKLYCAPIKGHSYVFWYQQVLKNEFKFLISFQNENVFDETGMPKERFSAKCLPNSPCSLEIQATKLEDSAVYFCASKGTGTIISYEQYFGPGTRLTVT.

This rearrangement joins TRBV14 to TRBJ1-2; D gene unclear. The CDR3 runs to 13 residues. Germline V gene lookup returns CDR1 SGHDN and CDR2 FVKESK. Trimming left V 1 base short and J 7 bases short, with 10 bases between. The CDR3 sequence is CASSQVSQTGYTF. The DNA for the CDR3 is TGTGCCAGCAGCCAAGTATCACAAACTGGCTACACCTTC.

The chain has TRBV5-4 and TRBJ2-1; 9 bases are a match to TRBD2. With 0 bases clipped from V and 6 bases from J, the junction kept 4 bases outside the gene matches. CDR1 is SGHNT and CDR2 is YYREEE in the germline V gene (reference sequence). The CDR3 length is 15 residues. The CDR3 loop reads CASSLAGSGGNEQFF. CDR3 nucleotide sequence: TGTGCCAGCAGCTTGGCGGGTAGCGGGGGCAATGAGCAGTTCTTC.

The chain has TRBV18 and TRBJ1-6; TRBD1 might be the D (5 bases). The V gene's germline CDR1 is KGHSH and CDR2 LQKENI. The CDR3 loop spans 14 amino acids. Between the trimmed V and J ends, which lost 2 bases and 7 bases, there was a span of 9 bases. CDR3 region: CASSPGGANSPLHF. The CDR3 coding sequence is TGTGCCAGCTCACCAGGAGGGGCCAATTCACCCCTCCACTTT.

The chain couples TRBV9 to TRBJ1-1, with D uncertain. This CDR3 has 14 amino acids. Germline CDR1 is SGDLS and CDR2 is YYNGEE. V lost 0 bases and J lost 3, with 9 bases in between. CDR3 sequence reads: CASSVGRRDTEAFF. The CDR3, as DNA: TGTGCCAGCAGCGTAGGACGGAGGGACACTGAAGCTTTCTTT. The full variable domain, rest sourced from reference TRBV9 and TRBJ1-1, is DSGVTQTPKHLITATGQRVTLRCSPRSGDLSVYWYQQSLDQGLQFLIQYYNGEERAKGNILERFSAQQFPDLHSELNLSSLELGDSALYFCASSVGRRDTEAFFGQGTRLTVV.

The chain uses TRBV28 and TRBJ1-5; a possible D gene is TRBD1 (5 bases). Between the trimmed V and J ends, which lost 5 bases and 6 bases, there was a span of 17 bases. This CDR3 is 15 amino acids long. The V gene's germline CDR1 is MDHEN and CDR2 SYDVKM. In DNA, the CDR3 is TGTGCCAGCAGTGTAGCTCGGGGGTCGGTTCAGCCCCAGCATTTT. Protein sequence: CASSVARGSVQPQHF. The full variable domain, rest sourced from reference TRBV28 and TRBJ1-5, is DVKVTQSSRYLVKRTGEKVFLECVQDMDHENMFWYRQDPGLGLRLIYFSYDVKMKEKGDIPEGYSVSREKKERFSLILESASTNQTSMYLCASSVARGSVQPQHFGDGTRLSIL.

The chain employs TRBV6-5 and TRBJ2-3; TRBD2 aligns across 9 bases. V lost 8 bases to trimming and J lost 5 bases; unmatched junction nucleotides: 8. Per germline, CDR1 MNHEY and CDR2 SVGAGI. CDR3 size: 14 residues. The CDR3 reads CASGPGLAVDTQYF. For the CDR3, the DNA is TGTGCCAGCGGACCGGGACTAGCAGTAGATACGCAGTATTTT.

The chain links TRBV6-5 to TRBJ1-4; TRBD1 matches 7 bases. Germline CDR1 is MNHEY and CDR2 is SVGAGI. The junction had 8 bases not matched to a gene; V was cut back by 6 bases and J by 7 bases. CDR3 length: 14 residues. CDR3 DNA: TGTGCCAGCAGCATGGGGACAGTAAGTGAAAAACTGTTTTTT. The encoded protein is CASSMGTVSEKLFF.

V is TRBV10-3 and J is TRBJ2-5; 7 bases match TRBD2. J was trimmed by 4 bases and V by 2 bases; bases with no gene match: 10. The CDR3 is 16 amino acids. Germline values: CDR1 ENHRY, CDR2 SYGVKD. The CDR3 loop is CAISEPQLASLETQYF. CDR3 bases: TGTGCCATCAGTGAGCCCCAACTAGCGAGCTTAGAGACCCAGTACTTC.

V is TRBV7-2 and J is TRBJ1-2; D possibly corresponds to TRBD1 (6 bases). This CDR3 spans 15 amino acids. The V end lost 6 bases, the J end lost 7 bases, and 21 bases lay between the germline ends. Germline assignment: CDR1 SGHTA and CDR2 FQGNSA. The CDR3 loop reads CASRSTSAQGGGYTF. The CDR3 region has the DNA TGTGCCAGCAGATCCACTTCCGCACAGGGTGGTGGCTACACCTTC.

The chain links TRBV5-8 to TRBJ1-1; no clear D. This CDR3 contains 14 residues. V lost 0 bases to trimming and J lost 0 bases, with 6 bases between them. Germline V CDR1 and CDR2: SGHTS, YDEGEE. The CDR3 region has the DNA TGTGCCAGCAGCTTGGATCGGGTGAACACTGAAGCTTTCTTT. As protein: CASSLDRVNTEAFF.

The chain carries TRBV7-9 and TRBJ1-2, with D possibly TRBD1 on 6 matching bases. Trimming took off 1 base at V and 4 bases at J, with 10 bases between the two ends. The V gene's germline CDR1 is SEHNR and CDR2 FQNEAQ (reference sequence). There are 14 residues in the CDR3. The DNA of the CDR3 is TGTGCCAGCAGCTTAGGAGGGACACCCTATGGCTACACCTTC. Its protein is CASSLGGTPYGYTF.

This chain connects TRBV9 to TRBJ1-2; D might be TRBD1 (5 bases). The CDR3 has 15 amino acids. Germline V gives CDR1 SGDLS, CDR2 YYNGEE. Deletions cut 0 bases from V and 6 bases from J, with 15 bases between. The CDR3 bases are TGTGCCAGCAGCGTAGGAAAGGGGCCGGGAGATGGCTACACCTTC. This translates into CASSVGKGPGDGYTF.

The chain couples TRBV11-2 to TRBJ2-7, with 8 nucleotides matching TRBD2. CDR1 SGHAT and CDR2 FQNNGV come from the germline V gene. With 5 bases clipped from V and 0 bases from J, the junction kept 9 bases outside the gene matches. The CDR3 covers 16 residues. CDR3 loop: CASSHAGGPSSYEQYF. The CDR3 DNA reads as TGTGCCAGCAGCCACGCGGGGGGACCGAGCTCCTACGAGCAGTACTTC. Complete variable domain (other parts from reference TRBV11-2 and TRBJ2-7): EAGVAQSPRYKIIEKRQSVAFWCNPISGHATLYWYQQILGQGPKLLIQFQNNGVVDDSQLPKDRFSAERLKGVDSTLKIQPAKLEDSAVYLCASSHAGGPSSYEQYFGPGTRLTVT.

The V and J genes are TRBV28 and TRBJ1-1; D is possibly TRBD1 (5 bases). The ends were cut back, 3 bases at V and 2 bases at J, with 10 bases in the middle. Germline V gives CDR1 MDHEN, CDR2 SYDVKM. The CDR3 has 14 amino acids. CDR3 amino acids: CASSLLTANTEAFF. The CDR3 nucleotides are TGTGCCAGCAGTTTGCTGACAGCAAACACTGAAGCTTTCTTT.